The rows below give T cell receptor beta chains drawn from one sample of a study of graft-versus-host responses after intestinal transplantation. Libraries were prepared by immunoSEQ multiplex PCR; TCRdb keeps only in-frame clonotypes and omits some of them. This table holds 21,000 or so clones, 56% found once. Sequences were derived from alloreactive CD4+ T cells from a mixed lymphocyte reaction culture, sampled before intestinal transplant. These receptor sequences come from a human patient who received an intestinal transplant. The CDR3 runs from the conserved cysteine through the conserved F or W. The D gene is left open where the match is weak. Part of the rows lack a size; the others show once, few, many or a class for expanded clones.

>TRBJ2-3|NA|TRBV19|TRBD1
CAARTGGGTQYF
TGTGCCGCCCGGACAGGGGGCGGTACGCAGTATTTT
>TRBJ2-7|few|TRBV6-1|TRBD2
CASSEAGTSGFYEQYF
TGTGCCAGCAGTGAAGCCGGGACTAGCGGTTTCTACGAGCAGTACTTC
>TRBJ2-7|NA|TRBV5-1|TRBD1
CASSWWDRGPDEQYF
TGCGCCAGCAGCTGGTGGGACAGGGGTCCTGACGAGCAGTACTTC
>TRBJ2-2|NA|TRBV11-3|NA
CASSPDYTGELFF
TGTGCCAGCAGCCCCGACTACACCGGGGAGCTGTTTTTT
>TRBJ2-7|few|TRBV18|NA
CASSPPSGLRYEQYF
TGTGCCAGCTCACCACCTAGTGGACTTCGCTACGAGCAGTACTTC
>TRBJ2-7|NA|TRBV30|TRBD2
CAWSRPLLAGVYEQYF
TGTGCCTGGAGCCGACCCTTACTAGCGGGAGTCTACGAGCAGTACTTC
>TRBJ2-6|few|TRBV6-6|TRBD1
CASSYTTGYGANVLTF
TGTGCCAGCAGTTACACGACAGGGTACGGGGCCAACGTCCTGACTTTC
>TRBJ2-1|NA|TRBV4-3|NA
CASSQDPWPGANEQFF
TGCGCCAGCAGCCAAGATCCGTGGCCAGGGGCCAATGAGCAGTTCTTC
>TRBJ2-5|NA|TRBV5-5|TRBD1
CASSLDGTGVRETQYF
TGTGCCAGCAGCTTGGATGGGACAGGGGTCCGGGAGACCCAGTACTTC
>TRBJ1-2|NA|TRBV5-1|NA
CASSLFVGTIYGYTF
TGCGCCAGCAGCTTGTTTGTCGGGACAATTTATGGCTACACCTTC
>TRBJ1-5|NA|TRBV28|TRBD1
CASSLITGVYSNQPQHF
TGTGCCAGCAGTTTAATAACAGGGGTTTATAGCAATCAGCCCCAGCATTTT
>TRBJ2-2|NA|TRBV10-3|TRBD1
CAIGGGPHRGRNTGELFF
TGTGCCATCGGAGGGGGACCACACAGGGGGCGGAACACCGGGGAGCTGTTTTTT
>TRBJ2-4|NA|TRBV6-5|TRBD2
CASSSQAGDWVIQYF
TGTGCCAGCAGTTCTCAGGCGGGAGATTGGGTCATTCAGTACTTC
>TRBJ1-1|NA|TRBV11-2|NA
CASSRGGGLLGNTEAFF
TGTGCCAGCAGCCGAGGGGGGGGGTTGTTGGGGAACACTGAAGCTTTCTTT
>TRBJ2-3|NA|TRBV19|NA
CASSGTYTDTQYF
TGTGCCAGTAGTGGTACCTACACAGATACGCAGTATTTT
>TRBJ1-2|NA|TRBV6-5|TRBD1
CASRQTRTGMSGYTF
TGTGCCAGCAGGCAAACGAGGACAGGGATGAGTGGCTACACCTTC
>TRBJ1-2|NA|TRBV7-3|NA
CASSLGQMSDGYTF
TGTGCCAGCAGCTTAGGACAGATGTCGGATGGCTACACCTTC
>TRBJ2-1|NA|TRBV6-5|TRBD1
CASSKTGGSYNEQFF
TGTGCCAGCAGTAAAACAGGGGGCTCCTACAATGAGCAGTTCTTC
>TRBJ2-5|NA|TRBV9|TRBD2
CASSVGGGGAPETQYF
TGTGCCAGCAGCGTAGGGGGCGGGGGGGCCCCAGAGACCCAGTACTTC
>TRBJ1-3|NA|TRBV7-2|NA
CASSLAAWYSGNTIYF
TGTGCCAGCAGCTTAGCGGCATGGTACTCTGGAAACACCATATATTTT
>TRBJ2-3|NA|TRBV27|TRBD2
CASSGTSGRWAGDTQYF
TGTGCCAGCAGTGGGACTAGCGGGAGATGGGCTGGGGATACGCAGTATTTT
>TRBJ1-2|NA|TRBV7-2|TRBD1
CASSFPDRVQHTF
TGTGCCAGCAGCTTCCCTGACAGGGTTCAACACACCTTC
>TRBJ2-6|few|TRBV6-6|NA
CASSYFPGAGANVLTF
TGTGCCAGCAGTTACTTTCCGGGAGCTGGGGCCAACGTCCTGACTTTC
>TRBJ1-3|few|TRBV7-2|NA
CASSLWADSSGNTIYF
TGTGCCAGCAGCTTATGGGCCGATTCGTCTGGAAACACCATATATTTT
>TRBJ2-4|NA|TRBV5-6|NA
CASSLQGAKNIQYF
TGTGCCAGCAGCTTACAGGGAGCCAAAAACATTCAGTACTTC
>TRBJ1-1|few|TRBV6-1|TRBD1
CASIGGTGREAFF
TGTGCCAGCATTGGAGGGACAGGGCGGGAAGCTTTCTTT
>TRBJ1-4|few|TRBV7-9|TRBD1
CASSLVRDRGQLFF
TGTGCCAGCAGCTTAGTCCGGGACAGGGGGCAACTGTTTTTT
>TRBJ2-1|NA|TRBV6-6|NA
CASSLAATYNEQFF
TGTGCCAGCAGTTTAGCGGCTACCTACAATGAGCAGTTCTTC
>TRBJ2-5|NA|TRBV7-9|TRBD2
CASSRAGGPGETQYF
TGTGCCAGCAGCCGAGCGGGAGGGCCGGGGGAGACCCAGTACTTC
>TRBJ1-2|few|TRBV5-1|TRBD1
CASSTGGTGAEGGYTF
TGCGCCAGCAGCACAGGGGGGACAGGGGCCGAGGGTGGCTACACCTTC
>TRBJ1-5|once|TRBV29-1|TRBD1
CSVGDRASNQPQHF
TGCAGCGTTGGAGACAGGGCGAGCAATCAGCCCCAGCATTTT
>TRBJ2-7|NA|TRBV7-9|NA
CASSFYPGEQYF
TGTGCCAGCAGCTTTTACCCCGGCGAGCAGTACTTC
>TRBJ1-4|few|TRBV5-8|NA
CASSLVRNEKLFF
TGTGCCAGCAGCTTGGTCAGAAATGAAAAACTGTTTTTT